The next 13 T cell receptor beta chains were all read from a single sample in a study of molecular identifiers for immune sequencing clone quantification. TCRdb called the PCR reads again in MiXCR, with one record for every CDR3 protein. The profile shows under 350,000 distinct CDR3 sequences, over 20% of them singletons. Sequencing was done on a sample of naive CD8+ T cells from blood, with Jurkat cell RNA spiked in. Subset: FACS-sorted CD8+CD4-CCR7+CD45RA+ naive T cells. The origin of the receptors is a human donor in good health. Some libraries in this study had Jurkat cell RNA spiked in.

The chain employs TRBV4-3 and TRBJ2-5; D unclear. V lost 0 bases and J lost 2, with 13 bases in between. This CDR3 has 16 amino acids. Germline CDR1 reads LGHNA; CDR2 reads YSLEER. This CDR3 reads CASSQDRSVGQETQYF. The CDR3 nucleotides are TGCGCCAGCAGCCAAGATCGCTCGGTCGGGCAAGAGACCCAGTACTTC.

The chain uses TRBV6-6 and TRBJ2-2, with D possibly being TRBD1 or TRBD2 (5 bases each). There are 16 residues in the CDR3. Germline V lookup: CDR1 MNHNY, CDR2 SVGAGI (reference sequence). Between the trimmed V and J ends, which lost 10 bases and 0 bases, there was a span of 18 bases. The CDR3 reads CANIDRDDSNTGELFF. The CDR3 coding sequence is TGTGCCAACATAGACCGGGACGACTCGAACACCGGGGAGCTGTTTTTT.

This clonotype showed up many times. The chain carries TRBV9 and TRBJ1-4; weak D call: TRBD1 (5 bases). This CDR3 comprises 12 residues. V was pared by 3 bases and J by 8 bases, with 8 bases between. The germline CDR1 and CDR2 sequences are SGDLS and YYNGEE. The CDR3 DNA follows: TGTGCCAGCAGCGGAGAGGGGGAAAAACTGTTTTTT. Translation: CASSGEGEKLFF.

There are a few counts of this clonotype. The chain couples TRBV2 to TRBJ2-7; 15 nucleotides align to TRBD2. V lost 8 bases, J lost 3 bases, and 8 bases stayed unmatched. CDR3 length: 16 amino acids. Germline V gene sequence: CDR1 SNHLY, CDR2 FYNNEI. This CDR3 is CASGPGLAGGHYEQYF. The CDR3 nucleotides are TGTGCCAGCGGACCGGGACTAGCGGGGGGCCACTACGAGCAGTACTTC.

V is TRBV29-1 and J is TRBJ1-4; no definite D call. V was trimmed by 6 bases and J by 4 bases, leaving 12 bases between them. This CDR3 has 13 residues. The germline V gene has CDR1 SQVTM and CDR2 ANQGSEA. This CDR3 is CSVWTENNEKLFF. The CDR3 DNA reads TGCAGCGTGTGGACGGAGAATAATGAAAAACTGTTTTTT. Drawing the rest from reference TRBV29-1 and TRBJ1-4, the complete variable domain is SAVISQKPSRDICQRGTSLTIQCQVDSQVTMMFWYRQQPGQSLTLIATANQGSEATYESGFVIDKFPISRPNLTFSTLTVSNMSPEDSSIYLCSVWTENNEKLFFGSGTQLSVL.

The chain is built from TRBV24-1 and TRBJ2-1; no reliable D call. This CDR3 comprises 14 residues. Germline V gene data show CDR1 as KGHDR and CDR2 as SFDVKD. Between the trimmed V and J ends, which lost 6 bases and 5 bases, there was a span of 13 bases. The CDR3, as DNA: TGTGCCACCAGTTTGGCGCGGCCCAACAATGAGCAGTTCTTC. Translating it yields CATSLARPNNEQFF.

The rearrangement uses TRBV7-6 and TRBJ2-7; D is uncertain. V was trimmed by 3 bases and J by 4 bases, leaving 10 bases between them. This CDR3 region has 13 residues. Germline V lookup: CDR1 SGHVS, CDR2 FNYEAQ. DNA of the CDR3: TGTGCCAGCAGCTTTGGGGATGGGTACGAGCAGTACTTC. It encodes CASSFGDGYEQYF.

This clonotype was seen ten or more times. The gene calls are TRBV7-9 and TRBJ1-1, with 7 bases aligning to TRBD1. Trimming removed 3 bases from V and 5 bases from J; junction bases left unmatched: 9. CDR1 is SEHNR, CDR2 FQNEAQ, per germline (reference sequence). The CDR3 loop spans 15 amino acids. The DNA of the CDR3 is TGTGCCAGCAGCTTCTCACAGGGGCTGAGTACTGAAGCTTTCTTT. Translation gives CASSFSQGLSTEAFF.

About this clonotype itself: A much larger clone differs by one base, so this may be a read error. The chain combines TRBV5-1 with TRBJ1-1, with D unclear. Germline loops: CDR1 SGHRS, CDR2 YFSETQ. This CDR3 comprises 17 residues. The ends were cut back, 0 bases at V and 4 bases at J, with 19 bases in the middle. The CDR3 is CASSLARNSLMSTEAFF. The CDR3 region has the DNA TGCGCCAGCAGCTTGGCCAGGAATTCCCTGATGAGCACTGAAGCTTTCTTT.

This clonotype was counted only a few times. The genes are TRBV7-8 and TRBJ1-1, with 7 bases identical to TRBD1. V gave up 4 bases and J gave up 12 bases; unmatched junction bases: 8. The CDR3 contains 12 residues. Germline V lookup: CDR1 SGHVS, CDR2 FQNEAQ. CDR3: CASSSGTVNTFF. The CDR3, as DNA: TGTGCCAGCAGCTCCGGGACAGTGAATACTTTCTTT.

As for this clonotype: A read error is possible here, since a much larger clone lies one base away. The rearrangement uses TRBV7-7 and TRBJ2-3; D gene unclear. The V gene's germline CDR1 is SSHAT and CDR2 FNYEAQ (reference sequence). The CDR3 spans 15 residues. CDR3 amino acids: CASSSTEPPTDTQYF. CDR3 DNA sequence: TGTGCTAGCAGCTCTACAGAACCTCCAACAGATACGCAGTATTTT.

This clonotype was recorded once. The V gene is TRBV30, the J gene TRBJ1-3, with D hard to call. The CDR3 has 14 amino acids. The V gene lost 2 bases and the J gene lost 1 base, with 9 bases spanning the gap. Germline CDR1 is GTSNPN and CDR2 is SVGIG (reference sequence). The CDR3 reads CAWSSGLSGNTIYF. The DNA for the CDR3 is TGTGCCTGGAGTAGCGGGCTGTCTGGAAACACCATATATTTT.

This chain joins TRBV19 and TRBJ1-5, with 7 bases matching TRBD1. CDR3 length: 15 amino acids. Germline CDR1 is LNHDA and CDR2 is SQIVND (reference sequence). Trimming took 4 bases from V and 1 from J; bases not matched to a gene: 4. In nucleotides, the CDR3 is TGTGCCAGTAGTAAAGGGGGCTTAAGCAATCAGCCCCAGCATTTT. It translates to CASSKGGLSNQPQHF.